This is a list of T cell receptor beta chains from one sample in a study of blood T cells in healthy people across ages. TCRdb itself ran the 5' RACE reads through MiXCR, one entry per CDR3 protein. The sample holds hundreds of thousands of distinct CDR3 sequences, approximately 40% seen once. Sample: blood. Every receptor here comes from a man older than 75 in good health. Each CDR3 is given with its conserved first and last residue. D genes are given only for firm matches. Only some rows state a clone size, as once, few, many or a class for expanded clones.

D	size	V	J	DNA	CDR3
-	-	TRBV9	TRBJ2-3	TGTGCCAGCAGCGCCGATGGACTATCCGCTAGCACAGATACGCAGTATTTT	CASSADGLSASTDTQYF
TRBD1	-	TRBV11-3	TRBJ2-5	TGTGCCAACAGCTCAGGGGGTGAGACCCAGTACTTC	CANSSGGETQYF
-	few	TRBV20-1	TRBJ2-3	TGCAGTGCTAGAGTTCACAGTGGGGATACGCAGTATTTT	CSARVHSGDTQYF
TRBD2	many	TRBV4-3	TRBJ2-6	TGCGCCAGCAGCCAAAGAAATGTGCTAGCGGGGTTCTCTGGGGCCAACGTCCTGACTTTC	CASSQRNVLAGFSGANVLTF
TRBD2	-	TRBV20-1	TRBJ2-1	TGCAGTGCTAGACTCAAACTAGCGGGGGCCAACAATGAGCAGTTCTTC	CSARLKLAGANNEQFF
TRBD1	many	TRBV11-1	TRBJ2-7	TGTGCCAGCAGCAAAGACAGGGGGCACGCCTACGAGCAGTACTTC	CASSKDRGHAYEQYF
TRBD2	-	TRBV5-1	TRBJ2-3	TGCGCCAGCAGCGCTCGACTAGCGGATACGCAGTATTTT	CASSARLADTQYF
-	few	TRBV12-3/TRBV12-4	TRBJ2-7	TGTGCCAGCAGTTTATCCCTAGCGACCCGGGGCGAGCAGTACTTC	CASSLSLATRGEQYF
TRBD2	-	TRBV5-1	TRBJ2-1	TGCGCCAGCAGTCTGACTAGCGGGAGGGACAATGAGCAGTTCTTC	CASSLTSGRDNEQFF
TRBD1	-	TRBV7-2	TRBJ1-2	TGTGCCAGCAGCGACCGGGACAGGGACGCACCTAACTATGGCTACACCTTC	CASSDRDRDAPNYGYTF
-	few	TRBV15	TRBJ1-5	TGTGCCACCAGCATGGGGGGAGGTTGGCCAAATCAGCCCCAGCATTTT	CATSMGGGWPNQPQHF
-	-	TRBV2	TRBJ2-7	TGTGCCAACACTAGGAATACCTACGAGCAGTACTTC	CANTRNTYEQYF
-	few	TRBV28	TRBJ2-7	TGTGCCAGCAGTTTGGGGGGGGCGTGGGAGCAGTACTTC	CASSLGGAWEQYF
TRBD2	-	TRBV20-1	TRBJ2-1	TGCAGTGCCAAGGGTTCGGGGGGGTACAATGAGCAGTTCTTC	CSAKGSGGYNEQFF
-	few	TRBV7-2	TRBJ2-7	TGTGCCAGCAGCTTGGGGAGTGGACAGGGAGGGTACGAGCAGTACTTC	CASSLGSGQGGYEQYF
-	-	TRBV7-2	TRBJ2-1	TGTGCCAGCAGCGCCGATTGGGATGCGGATGAGCAGTTCTTC	CASSADWDADEQFF
-	many	TRBV27	TRBJ2-7	TGTGCCAGCAGTCAGGAGCGGCACTCCTACGAGCAGTACTTC	CASSQERHSYEQYF
-	many	TRBV7-3	TRBJ1-2	TGTGCCAGCAGCTTAACGGACAGTATCTATGGCTACACCTTC	CASSLTDSIYGYTF
-	-	TRBV14	TRBJ1-2	TGTGCCAGCAGCCAACTTAGCGGGGCTTATGGCTACACCTTC	CASSQLSGAYGYTF
-	few	TRBV6-2/TRBV6-3	TRBJ1-5	TGTGCCAGCAGCCCCATGCGGACAGCCGATAATCAGCCCCAGCATTTT	CASSPMRTADNQPQHF
TRBD1	-	TRBV5-6	TRBJ2-7	TGTGCCAGCAGCTTGCTGGGGACAGGGCGCTTCTGGTACTTC	CASSLLGTGRFWYF
-	once	TRBV3-1	TRBJ1-4	TGTGCCAGCAGCCACGGTACCGTTGGTGAAAAACTGTTTTTT	CASSHGTVGEKLFF
-	-	TRBV3-1	TRBJ2-5	TGTGCCAGCAGCCAAGATCTTATCGGGTCAACAGGACCAACCGAGACCCAGTACTTC	CASSQDLIGSTGPTETQYF
-	few	TRBV7-3	TRBJ1-4	TGTGCCAGCAGCTTAGCCCCTCGGGGGGCTGGGGAAAAACTGTTTTTT	CASSLAPRGAGEKLFF
-	few	TRBV18	TRBJ2-7	TGTGCCAGCTCACCACGGGCAGAGCCTCCGGGGGAGCAGTACTTC	CASSPRAEPPGEQYF
-	many	TRBV7-2	TRBJ1-6	TGTGCCAGCAGCTTAATTAACAGTGATTCACCCCTCCACTTT	CASSLINSDSPLHF
-	-	TRBV28	TRBJ2-5	TGTGCCAGCAGTTCCGGGCAGTTTCAAGAGACCCAGTACTTC	CASSSGQFQETQYF
TRBD2	-	TRBV19	TRBJ2-7	TGTGCCAGTAAAACGACTAGCGGGAGCTCCTACGAGCAGTACTTC	CASKTTSGSSYEQYF
-	many	TRBV30	TRBJ2-1	TGTGCCTGGAGTTCAGGGGACTATGAGCAGTTCTTC	CAWSSGDYEQFF
-	few	TRBV5-1	TRBJ2-3	TGCGCCAGCAGCCAACAGGTTGGGGGCACAGATACGCAGTATTTT	CASSQQVGGTDTQYF
-	many	TRBV20-1	TRBJ2-3	TGCAGTGCTAGCGGTAGGACTCGTCTTACGCAGTATTTT	CSASGRTRLTQYF
TRBD2	few	TRBV6-2/TRBV6-3	TRBJ2-1	TGTGCCAGCAGTTCCTGGGGCGGGAGCTCCTACAATGAGCAGTTCTTC	CASSSWGGSSYNEQFF
-	-	TRBV5-5	TRBJ2-6	TGTGCCAGCAGCCCGACAATTGGCTCTGGGGCCAACGTCCTGACTTTC	CASSPTIGSGANVLTF
-	few	TRBV24-1	TRBJ2-1	TGTGCCACCAGTGTTAAAACCAGGGGCGCGGGCGGTGAGCAGTTCTTC	CATSVKTRGAGGEQFF
TRBD1	few	TRBV20-1	TRBJ2-7	TGCAGTGCTCCTGCCCGACAGGGGGCGTCCTACGAGCAGTACTTC	CSAPARQGASYEQYF
TRBD1	-	TRBV20-1	TRBJ2-4	TGCAGTGCCCCAAGCGGGACAGGGCTAGCCAAAAACATTCAGTACTTC	CSAPSGTGLAKNIQYF
TRBD1	-	TRBV10-3	TRBJ1-2	TGTGCCATCAGTGACATAAGACAGGGGACCTATGGCTACACCTTC	CAISDIRQGTYGYTF
-	once	TRBV11-3	TRBJ2-1	TGTGCCAGCAGCTTAGGACTAGAGGAAAGATACAATGAGCAGTTCTTC	CASSLGLEERYNEQFF
-	few	TRBV6-2/TRBV6-3	TRBJ2-2	TGTGCCAGCAGTTACCATCGGAACTCCTACACCGGGGAGCTGTTTTTT	CASSYHRNSYTGELFF
-	few	TRBV6-2/TRBV6-3	TRBJ2-1	TGTGCCAGTCGGCCCCCCGGTTACAATGAGCAGTTCTTC	CASRPPGYNEQFF
TRBD1	-	TRBV9	TRBJ1-2	TGTGCCAGCAGCGTCGGACAGGGGGCTTCCGTTAACTATGGCTACACCTTC	CASSVGQGASVNYGYTF
-	-	TRBV12-3/TRBV12-4	TRBJ2-3	TGTGCCAGCAGTTTAGTGTATGATACGCAGTATTTT	CASSLVYDTQYF
TRBD1	-	TRBV12-3/TRBV12-4	TRBJ1-2	TGTGCCAGCAGTTTGGTCAGGGGGCAAGGCTACACCTTC	CASSLVRGQGYTF
TRBD1	few	TRBV20-1	TRBJ1-4	TGCAGTGCCCCAACGCAGGGGGCAAGGGTTGAAAAACTGTTTTTT	CSAPTQGARVEKLFF
-	-	TRBV11-3	TRBJ2-1	TGTGCCAGCAGCTTTTCGCTCTCCGAGCAGTTCTTC	CASSFSLSEQFF
-	-	TRBV5-6	TRBJ2-3	TGTGCCAGCAGCTTGGCTATTCCTTGGGGCGGTGAGACAGATACGCAGTATTTT	CASSLAIPWGGETDTQYF
-	-	TRBV20-1	TRBJ1-2	TGCAGTGCCGAGGCCCTAGGGGCGGCTAACTATGGCTACACCTTC	CSAEALGAANYGYTF
TRBD2	few	TRBV20-1	TRBJ2-1	TGCAGTGCGACCGGGACTAGCGGCCTATTAACCTACAATGAGCAGTTCTTC	CSATGTSGLLTYNEQFF
TRBD1	few	TRBV18	TRBJ2-7	TGTGCCAGCTCACCCACAGGGGGCATAAATATCTACGAGCAGTACTTC	CASSPTGGINIYEQYF
TRBD2	-	TRBV2	TRBJ2-1	TGTGCCAGCAGAAGGCGGGAGGGCCAGTTGAATGAGCAGTTCTTC	CASRRREGQLNEQFF
-	-	TRBV20-1	TRBJ2-3	TGCAGTGCTAGAGGCCAAAGGGTAGTCCGCACAGATACGCAGTATTTT	CSARGQRVVRTDTQYF
TRBD2	-	TRBV9	TRBJ2-3	TGTGCCAGCAGCGTAGTGTCTAGCGGGAGCACAGATACGCAGTATTTT	CASSVVSSGSTDTQYF
-	-	TRBV6-2/TRBV6-3	TRBJ2-5	TGTGCCAGCAGTTACTCGGGCAGGGTTGAGACCCAGTACTTC	CASSYSGRVETQYF
TRBD1	-	TRBV28	TRBJ2-3	TGTGCCAGCAGTTTCTTCCGGACAGGGGAAGATACGCAGTATTTT	CASSFFRTGEDTQYF
-	many	TRBV29-1	TRBJ2-5	TGCAGCGCCGCGGTGGGGGAGACCCAGTACTTC	CSAAVGETQYF